Presented here are 9 T cell receptor beta chains from one specimen sequenced in a study of radiotherapy plus CTLA-4 blockade in lung cancer. Only in-frame clones appear in the TCRdb table, and some are missing; sequencing was by immunoSEQ multiplex PCR. The sample lists some 110,000 clones; 75% to 80% were seen once. The source material was peripheral blood, sampled from a patient treated with radiotherapy plus ipilimumab. These receptors were collected from a human donor with non-small cell lung cancer who had a partial response to radiotherapy plus ipilimumab.

The chain is built from TRBV2 and TRBJ1-5; the match to TRBD1 covers 8 bases. J was trimmed by 6 bases and V by 6 bases; bases with no gene match: 4. The germline CDR1 and CDR2 sequences are SNHLY and FYNNEI. The CDR3 runs to 13 residues. The CDR3 DNA sequence: TGTGCCAGCAGGGACAGGGCGGGTCAGCCCCAGCATTTT. Its translation: CASRDRAGQPQHF.

CDR3 sequence: CASSMDRRLATNEKLFF. CDR3 nucleotide sequence: TGTGCCAGTAGTATGGACAGACGACTTGCAACTAATGAAAAACTGTTTTTT. This chain connects TRBV19 to TRBJ1-4, with D possibly TRBD1 on 6 matching bases. Per the germline V gene, CDR1 is LNHDA and CDR2 is SQIVND (reference sequence). The CDR3 has 17 amino acids. Deletions cut 3 bases from V and 0 bases from J, with 14 bases between.

This chain uses TRBV6-1 with TRBJ1-3; the D is unclear. The V gene lost 2 bases and the J gene lost 0 bases, with 11 bases spanning the gap. This CDR3 is 16 amino acids long. CDR1 and CDR2 (germline): MNHNS, SASEGT. CDR3 sequence (DNA): TGTGCCAGCAGTGAAATGTGGCGGGGCTCTGGAAACACCATATATTTT. Translating gives CASSEMWRGSGNTIYF.

Note on this clone: The sample carries other DNA sequences with the same CDR3. This chain links TRBV19 with TRBJ2-1; TRBD2 is a possible D gene (6 bases). From germline, CDR1 is LNHDA and CDR2 SQIVND (reference sequence). Trimming cost V 5 bases and J 4 bases, with 9 bases left between them. The CDR3 is 13 residues long. The CDR3 DNA reads TGTGCCAGTAGTCCTCGGGGGTACAATGAGCAGTTCTTC. This sequence encodes CASSPRGYNEQFF.

In this sample, this clone turned up once. V usage is TRBV7-9 and J usage is TRBJ1-2, with 8 bases lining up with TRBD1. Germline V gene data show CDR1 as SEHNR and CDR2 as FQNEAQ (reference sequence). This CDR3 is 15 amino acids long. V lost 3 bases, J lost 4 bases, and 7 bases stayed unmatched. The chain's CDR3 is CASSFSGGGGYGYTF. The CDR3 bases are TGTGCCAGCAGCTTCTCAGGGGGCGGAGGCTATGGCTACACCTTC.

V is TRBV7-9 and J is TRBJ2-1, with 15 bases identical to TRBD2. CDR1 and CDR2 (germline): SEHNR, FQNEAQ (reference sequence). This CDR3 has 19 residues. V lost 5 bases and J lost 5; bases outside the gene matches: 13. CDR3 coding DNA: TGTGCCAGCAGCGACGGACTAGCGGGAGGGCCGCGCACACACAATGAGCAGTTCTTC. Translation: CASSDGLAGGPRTHNEQFF.

The chain joins TRBV5-1 to TRBJ2-5; 8 bases line up with TRBD2. The length of the CDR3 is 16 residues. From germline, CDR1 is SGHRS and CDR2 YFSETQ. After removal of 0 bases from V and 5 bases from J, the junction contained 9 bases not matched to a gene. CDR3 in amino acids: CASSLAAAGDVETQYF. CDR3 nucleotides: TGCGCCAGCAGCTTGGCTGCAGCGGGAGATGTGGAGACCCAGTACTTC. Based on the CDR3 plus reference TRBV5-1 and TRBJ2-5, the full variable domain is KAGVTQTPRYLIKTRGQQVTLSCSPISGHRSVSWYQQTPGQGLQFLFEYFSETQRNKGNFPGRFSGRQFSNSRSEMNVSTLELGDSALYLCASSLAAAGDVETQYFGPGTRLLVL.

V gene TRBV9 combines with J gene TRBJ2-7; D remains ambiguous. Germline assignment: CDR1 SGDLS and CDR2 YYNGEE. Trimming removed 0 bases at V and 3 bases at J, with 10 bases between. This CDR3 is built from 14 residues. The chain's CDR3 is CASSVGHGVYEQYF. The CDR3 DNA follows: TGTGCCAGCAGCGTAGGGCACGGAGTCTACGAGCAGTACTTC.

In this sample, this clone is medium-sized. The gene calls are TRBV28 and TRBJ2-1; D uncertain. The CDR3 contains 14 residues. Trimming stripped 4 bases from V and 4 bases from J, with 11 bases between. Germline V lookup: CDR1 MDHEN, CDR2 SYDVKM. The CDR3 DNA reads as TGTGCCAGCAGTTGGCGGAGCCAGTACAATGAGCAGTTCTTC. This codes for CASSWRSQYNEQFF.